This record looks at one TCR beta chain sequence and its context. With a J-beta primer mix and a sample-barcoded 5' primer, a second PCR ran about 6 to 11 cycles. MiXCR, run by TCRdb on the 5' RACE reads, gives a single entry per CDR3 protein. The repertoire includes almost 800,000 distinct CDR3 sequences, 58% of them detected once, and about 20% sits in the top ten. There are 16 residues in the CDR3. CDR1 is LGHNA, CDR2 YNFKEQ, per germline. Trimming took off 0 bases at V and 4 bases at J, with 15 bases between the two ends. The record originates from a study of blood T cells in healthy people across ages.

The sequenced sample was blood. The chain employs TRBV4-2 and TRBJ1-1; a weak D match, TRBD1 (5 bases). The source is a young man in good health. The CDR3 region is CASSQDFGGGGTEAFF. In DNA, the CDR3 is TGTGCCAGCAGCCAAGATTTTGGGGGGGGTGGCACTGAAGCTTTCTTT.